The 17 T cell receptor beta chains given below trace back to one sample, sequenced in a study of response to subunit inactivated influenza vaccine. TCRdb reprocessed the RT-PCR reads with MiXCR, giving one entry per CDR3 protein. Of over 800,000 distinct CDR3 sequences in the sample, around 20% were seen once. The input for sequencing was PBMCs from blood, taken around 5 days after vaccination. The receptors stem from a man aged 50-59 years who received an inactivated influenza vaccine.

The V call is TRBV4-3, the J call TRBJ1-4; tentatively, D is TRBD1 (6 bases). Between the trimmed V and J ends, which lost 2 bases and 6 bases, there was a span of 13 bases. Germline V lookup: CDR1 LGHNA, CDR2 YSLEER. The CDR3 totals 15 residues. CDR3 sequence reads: CASSQLRDTDEKLFF. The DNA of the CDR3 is TGCGCCAGCAGCCAACTGCGGGACACAGATGAAAAACTGTTTTTT.

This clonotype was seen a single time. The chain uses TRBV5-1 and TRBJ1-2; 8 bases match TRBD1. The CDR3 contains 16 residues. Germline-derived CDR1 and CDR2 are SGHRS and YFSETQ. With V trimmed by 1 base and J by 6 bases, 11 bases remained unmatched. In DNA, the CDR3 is TGCGCCAGCAGCTTGTCAGGGGGCGCGAGATTTGATGGCTACACCTTC. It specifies CASSLSGGARFDGYTF.

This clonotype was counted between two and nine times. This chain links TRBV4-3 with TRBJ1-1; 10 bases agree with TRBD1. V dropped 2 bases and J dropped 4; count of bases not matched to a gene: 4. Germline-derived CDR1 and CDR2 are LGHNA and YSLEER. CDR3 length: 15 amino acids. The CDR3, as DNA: TGCGCCAGCAGCCAACTAGGACAGGGGGGCACTGAAGCTTTCTTT. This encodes CASSQLGQGGTEAFF.

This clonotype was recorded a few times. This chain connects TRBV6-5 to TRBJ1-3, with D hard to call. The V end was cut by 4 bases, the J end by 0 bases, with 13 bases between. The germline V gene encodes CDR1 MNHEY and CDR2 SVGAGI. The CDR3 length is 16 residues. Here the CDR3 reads CASSLSDGLSGNTIYF. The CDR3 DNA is TGTGCCAGCAGTTTAAGCGACGGACTCTCTGGAAACACCATATATTTT.

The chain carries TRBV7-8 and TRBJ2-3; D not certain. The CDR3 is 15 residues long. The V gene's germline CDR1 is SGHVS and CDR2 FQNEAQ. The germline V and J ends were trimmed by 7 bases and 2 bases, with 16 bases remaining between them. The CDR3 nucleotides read TGTGCCAGCAACCCACGTCCGGACGACACAGATACGCAGTATTTT. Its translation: CASNPRPDDTDTQYF.

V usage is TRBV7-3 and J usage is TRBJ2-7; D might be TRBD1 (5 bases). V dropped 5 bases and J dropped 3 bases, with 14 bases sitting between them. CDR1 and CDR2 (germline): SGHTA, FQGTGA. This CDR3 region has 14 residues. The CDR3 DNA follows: TGTGCCAGCAGCCCTCAAGACAGTCTCTACGAGCAGTACTTC. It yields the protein CASSPQDSLYEQYF.

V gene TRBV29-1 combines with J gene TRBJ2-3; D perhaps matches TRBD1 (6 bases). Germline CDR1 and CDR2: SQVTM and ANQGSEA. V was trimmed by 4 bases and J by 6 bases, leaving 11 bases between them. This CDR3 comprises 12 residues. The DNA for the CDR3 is TGCAGCGTTGCCAGGGGAGCGGATACGCAGTATTTT. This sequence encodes CSVARGADTQYF.

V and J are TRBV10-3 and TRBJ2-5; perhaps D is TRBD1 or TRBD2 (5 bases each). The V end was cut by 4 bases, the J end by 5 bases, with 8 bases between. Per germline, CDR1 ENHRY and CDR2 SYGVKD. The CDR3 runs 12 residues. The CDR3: CAISGGLETQYF. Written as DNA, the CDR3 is TGTGCCATCAGTGGGGGGTTGGAGACCCAGTACTTC.

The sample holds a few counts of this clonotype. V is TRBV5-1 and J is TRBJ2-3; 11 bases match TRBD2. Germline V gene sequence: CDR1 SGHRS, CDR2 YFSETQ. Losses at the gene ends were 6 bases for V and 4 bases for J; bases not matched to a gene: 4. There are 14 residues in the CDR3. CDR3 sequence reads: CASKLAGVADTQYF. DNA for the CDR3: TGCGCCAGCAAACTAGCGGGGGTTGCAGATACGCAGTATTTT.

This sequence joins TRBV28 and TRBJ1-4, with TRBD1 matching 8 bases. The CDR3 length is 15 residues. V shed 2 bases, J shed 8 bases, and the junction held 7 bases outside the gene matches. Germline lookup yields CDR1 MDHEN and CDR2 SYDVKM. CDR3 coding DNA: TGTGCCAGCAGTTTAAACCAGGGGGCAAAGGAAAAACTGTTTTTT. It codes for CASSLNQGAKEKLFF.

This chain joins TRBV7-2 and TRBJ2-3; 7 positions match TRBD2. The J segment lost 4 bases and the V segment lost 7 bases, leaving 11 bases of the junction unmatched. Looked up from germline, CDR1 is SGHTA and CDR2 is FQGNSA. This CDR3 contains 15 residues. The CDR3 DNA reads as TGTGCCAGCACCCCGGCGTGGGGGGGGGCAGATACGCAGTATTTT. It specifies CASTPAWGGADTQYF. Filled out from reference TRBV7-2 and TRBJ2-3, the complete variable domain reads GAGVSQSPSNKVTEKGKDVELRCDPISGHTALYWYRQSLGQGLEFLIYFQGNSAPDKSGLPSDRFSAERTGGSVSTLTIQRTQQEDSAVYLCASTPAWGGADTQYFGPGTRLTVL.

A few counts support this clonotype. This chain's CDR3 is CSARDRLSGTNYNSPLHF. In DNA form, the CDR3 reads TGCAGTGCTAGAGACAGATTGTCCGGGACTAATTATAATTCACCCCTCCACTTT. The J gene is TRBJ1-6, the V gene TRBV20-1, with TRBD1 as a possible D gene (5 bases). The CDR3 covers 18 residues. The V gene's germline CDR1 is DFQATT and CDR2 SNEGSKA (reference sequence). V lost 0 bases, J lost 4 bases, and 19 bases lay in between.

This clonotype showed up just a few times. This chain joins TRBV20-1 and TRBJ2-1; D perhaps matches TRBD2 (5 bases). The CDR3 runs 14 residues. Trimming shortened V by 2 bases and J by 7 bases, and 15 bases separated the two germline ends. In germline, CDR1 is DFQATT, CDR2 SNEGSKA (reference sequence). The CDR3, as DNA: TGCAGTGCTAGACAACTCGAAGGGAGAAATGAGCAGTTCTTC. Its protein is CSARQLEGRNEQFF.

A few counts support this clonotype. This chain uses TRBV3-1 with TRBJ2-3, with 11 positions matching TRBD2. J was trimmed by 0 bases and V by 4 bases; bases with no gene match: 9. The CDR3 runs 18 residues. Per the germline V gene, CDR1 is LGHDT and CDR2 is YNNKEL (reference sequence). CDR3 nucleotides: TGTGCCAGCAGCCCGGGACTAGCGGCGTCTCCTAGCACAGATACGCAGTATTTT. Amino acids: CASSPGLAASPSTDTQYF.

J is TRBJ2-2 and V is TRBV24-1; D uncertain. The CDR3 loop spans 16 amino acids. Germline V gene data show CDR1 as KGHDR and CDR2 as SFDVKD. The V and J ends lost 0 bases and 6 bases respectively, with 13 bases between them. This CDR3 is CATSDLRSRSPGELFF. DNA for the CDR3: TGTGCCACCAGTGATTTGAGGTCTAGGAGTCCCGGGGAGCTGTTTTTT.

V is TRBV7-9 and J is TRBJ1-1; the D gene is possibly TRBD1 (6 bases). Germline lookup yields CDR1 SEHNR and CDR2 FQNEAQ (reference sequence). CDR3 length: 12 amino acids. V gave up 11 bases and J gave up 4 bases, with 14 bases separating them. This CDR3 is CAWRGAATEAFF. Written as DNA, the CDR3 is TGTGCCTGGCGGGGGGCGGCCACTGAAGCTTTCTTT.

The CDR3 here is CASRQDSANTGELFF. CDR3 DNA: TGTGCCAGCAGACAGGACAGTGCGAACACCGGGGAGCTGTTTTTT. The genes are TRBV6-1 and TRBJ2-2; possible D gene TRBD1, 6 bases. Germline V gene data show CDR1 as MNHNS and CDR2 as SASEGT. The CDR3 has 15 residues. Trimming removed 6 bases from V and 0 bases from J, with 11 bases in between.